This T cell receptor (beta chain) was captured in a study of cytomegalovirus exposure and HLA in healthy donors. Use of 60 Vbeta and 13 Jbeta primers characterized the PCR. Using immunoSEQ multiplex PCR, the repertoire was profiled, and TCRdb retains in-frame clones only, with some absent. The table includes approximately 150,000 clones, roughly 80% detected once. Study results and caveats: Within the data, a cluster of highly shared sequence variants was likely a sequencing artifact. Later, an analysis found that common viral pathogens appeared to be linked with several of the most significant clusters.

Concerning this clone: What it binds is not known.

Between the trimmed V and J ends, which lost 3 bases and 3 bases, there was a span of 14 bases. Per the germline V gene, CDR1 is GTSNPN and CDR2 is SVGIG (reference sequence). This CDR3 is 14 amino acids long. The clonotype originates from a human donor in good health. The specimen was PBMCs. This chain uses TRBV30 with TRBJ1-1, with D perhaps TRBD1 (6 bases). The CDR3 nucleotides are TGTGCCTGGAGAGAACAGGGAGCGGACACTGAAGCTTTCTTT. Its translation: CAWREQGADTEAFF.